Sequencing of this T cell receptor (beta chain) was carried out in a study of shared clonotypes between healthy human individuals. Across the whole study: Per donor, three plates held CD4 naive cells, three held CD4 memory, two held CD8 naive and one held CD8 memory.

Study-wide results and limits: Sharing across several donors was seen in 4.5% to 5.5% of naive CD4 clonotypes.

Replicate PCRs from sorted subsets contained around 200 ng DNA, which is around 30,000 T cell genomes. Study processing details: ImmunoSEQ output held junction-only sequences without quality scores, so filtering differed. The protocol was immunoSEQ multiplex PCR, while the TCRdb copy is restricted to in-frame clones and leaves out a portion. V and J calls and clone size come straight from that table; D and trimming were deduced from the DNA. The profile covers 600,000 or so clones, with 85% to 95% appearing a single time and around 0.12% taken by the ten largest. CD45RO-negative cells were positively selected for CCR7, leaving out terminally differentiated effector memory CD45RA+ cells. Of note for this clone: Its matching antigen is unknown.

Sequencing used naive CD8+ T cells sorted from blood. The source is a woman in her twenties or thirties in good health.

The CDR3 coding sequence is TGTGCCAGCATCTGGGTTAGCGGGGTTCCAGAGACCCAGTACTTC. Translating gives CASIWVSGVPETQYF. The V gene is TRBV6-4, the J gene TRBJ2-5; TRBD2 aligns across 8 bases. There are 15 residues in the CDR3. The ends lost 7 bases at V and 4 bases at J; junction bases unmatched: 11. Germline V gene lookup returns CDR1 MRHNA and CDR2 SNTAGT.